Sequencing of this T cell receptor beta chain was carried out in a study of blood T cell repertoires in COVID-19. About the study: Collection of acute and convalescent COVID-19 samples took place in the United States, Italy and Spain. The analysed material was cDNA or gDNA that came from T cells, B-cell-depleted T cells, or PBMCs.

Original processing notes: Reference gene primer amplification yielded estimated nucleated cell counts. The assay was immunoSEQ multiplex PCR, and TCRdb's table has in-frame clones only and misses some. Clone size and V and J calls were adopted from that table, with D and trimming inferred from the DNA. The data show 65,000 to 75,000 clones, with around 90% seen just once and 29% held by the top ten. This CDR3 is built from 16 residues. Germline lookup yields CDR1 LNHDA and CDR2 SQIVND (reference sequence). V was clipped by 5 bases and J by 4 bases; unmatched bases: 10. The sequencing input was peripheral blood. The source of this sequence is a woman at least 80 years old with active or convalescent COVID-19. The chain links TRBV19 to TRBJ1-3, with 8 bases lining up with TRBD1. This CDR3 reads CASSVGARGRGNTIYF. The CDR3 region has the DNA TGTGCCAGTAGTGTTGGCGCCAGGGGGCGAGGAAACACCATATATTTT.